Listed below are T cell receptor beta chains from one sample, sequenced in a study of T cell responses to AZD1222 COVID-19 vaccine. Repertoires were generated with immunoSEQ multiplex PCR, while TCRdb's copy carries only in-frame clones and drops some. The sample comprises 88,000 or so clones, under 90% of which are singletons, and 2.4% rests with the top ten. Sequenced material: peripheral blood, taken on day 0 of AZD1222 vaccination. The receptors stem from an adult in good health. Each CDR3 is given with its conserved first and last residue. D genes are given only for firm matches. The size of a clone is reported for some rows only, either as once, few or many, or as a class for expanded clones.

D,J,V,size,DNA,CDR3
.,TRBJ1-1,TRBV30,.,TGTGCCTGGAGTGGGGACATCGACACTGAAGCTTTCTTT,CAWSGDIDTEAFF
.,TRBJ2-7,TRBV4-1,.,TGCGCCAGCAGCCAAGATCTACGAGAAGCCAGCTCCTACGAGCAGTACTTC,CASSQDLREASSYEQYF
.,TRBJ1-4,TRBV3-1/TRBV3-2,.,TGTGCCAGCAGCCAAAGGGGGGCTCGTGGGAATGAAAAACTGTTTTTT,CASSQRGARGNEKLFF
.,TRBJ1-2,TRBV2,.,TGTGCCAGCAGTGAAACCCGGGACTCTCCTGGCTACACCTTC,CASSETRDSPGYTF
.,TRBJ2-1,TRBV15,.,TGTGCCACCAGCAGCTACTACAATGAGCAGTTCTTC,CATSSYYNEQFF
.,TRBJ2-3,TRBV9,.,TGTGCCAGCAGCGTGGATCAAGGCTATCGGCTTGCAGATAGCACAGATACGCAGTATTTT,CASSVDQGYRLADSTDTQYF
.,TRBJ1-3,TRBV12-1,.,TGTGCCAGCCCCCGCATACAGCAGGCGATCTCTGGAAACACCATATATTTT,CASPRIQQAISGNTIYF
TRBD2,TRBJ2-3,TRBV7-9,.,TGTGCCAGCAACCGCCCGGGACTAGCGGGGGTAGGAGATACGCAGTATTTT,CASNRPGLAGVGDTQYF
.,TRBJ2-1,TRBV7-2,.,TGTGCCAGCAGCTTACAAACCCTAGCTAGGAGGCAGTTCTTC,CASSLQTLARRQFF
.,TRBJ1-1,TRBV5-6,.,TGTGCCAGCAGCAGAAGGGGGGGCCTTGAAGCTTTCTTT,CASSRRGGLEAFF
.,TRBJ2-3,TRBV5-6,.,TGTGCCAGCAGCTTGGGCCCCTGGGATACGCAGTATTTT,CASSLGPWDTQYF
.,TRBJ2-7,TRBV27,.,TGTGCCAGCAGAGTGATTGGGGGACATTACGAGCAGTACTTC,CASRVIGGHYEQYF
.,TRBJ1-1,TRBV19,once,TGTGCCAGTAGTGCAGCCTGGGACAAATCCAACACTGAAGCTTTCTTT,CASSAAWDKSNTEAFF
TRBD2,TRBJ2-3,TRBV3-1/TRBV3-2,.,TGTGCCAGCGGACTAGCGGGAGGGCCGGGCGATACGCAGTATTTT,CASGLAGGPGDTQYF
.,TRBJ1-1,TRBV2,.,TGTGCCAGCATAATCGGGAGAAACACTGAAGCTTTCTTT,CASIIGRNTEAFF
TRBD1,TRBJ2-7,TRBV12-3/TRBV12-4,.,TGTGCCAGCACCCTTGGACAGGGCTACGAGCAGTACTTC,CASTLGQGYEQYF
TRBD1,TRBJ2-2,TRBV19,.,TGTGCCAGTAGTATAGGGGACAGGGTCGCCGGGGAGCTGTTTTTT,CASSIGDRVAGELFF
.,TRBJ1-5,TRBV27,once,TGTGCCAGCAGTTTAAGGGGTTATAGCAATCAGCCCCAGCATTTT,CASSLRGYSNQPQHF
TRBD1,TRBJ1-2,TRBV4-1,.,TGCGCCAGCAGCCTCCGGGACAGGGGGATTGGGGACTATGGCTACACCTTC,CASSLRDRGIGDYGYTF
TRBD2,TRBJ2-1,TRBV15,.,TGTGCCACCAGAGAGATCAGCGGGATTTACAATGAGCAGTTCTTC,CATREISGIYNEQFF
.,TRBJ2-1,TRBV5-1,once,TGCGCCAGCAGCTTGGCCGTGGGTTTCCACAATGAGCAGTTCTTC,CASSLAVGFHNEQFF
.,TRBJ1-5,TRBV12-3/TRBV12-4,.,TGTGCCAGCAGTCTGGACAGAGATCAGCCCCAGCATTTT,CASSLDRDQPQHF
.,TRBJ1-1,TRBV9,.,TGTGCCAGCAGCGTAGTTTATGATGACACTGAAGCTTTCTTT,CASSVVYDDTEAFF
TRBD1,TRBJ1-3,TRBV3-1/TRBV3-2,once,TGTGCCAGCAGTTACAGGGGTGATGGAAACACCATATATTTT,CASSYRGDGNTIYF
TRBD2,TRBJ2-1,TRBV9,few,TGTGCCAGCAGCGTAGTAGGTAGCGGGGCGAGCTCCTACAATGAGCAGTTCTTC,CASSVVGSGASSYNEQFF
.,TRBJ1-1,TRBV11-2,.,TGTGCCAGCAGCTCGATCGGGTCAGGGGATTGGGCTTTCTTT,CASSSIGSGDWAFF
.,TRBJ1-2,TRBV19,.,TGTGCCAGTAGTATAGGACGGGGGCAGAACTATGGCTACACCTTC,CASSIGRGQNYGYTF
TRBD1,TRBJ1-1,TRBV3-1/TRBV3-2,.,TGTGCCAGCAGCCGAGGGGATGGACAGGGCGGCACTGAAGCTTTCTTT,CASSRGDGQGGTEAFF
.,TRBJ1-5,TRBV30,.,TGTGCCTGGTCGGTCGATGGCAATCAGCCCCAGCATTTT,CAWSVDGNQPQHF
.,TRBJ1-4,TRBV6-5,.,TGTGCCAGCAGTACCGACAGTTTTCGTGAAAAACTGTTTTTT,CASSTDSFREKLFF
.,TRBJ1-1,TRBV7-9,.,TGTGCCAGCAGCTCCATATGGGAAGCTAAGGGGAACACTGAAGCTTTCTTT,CASSSIWEAKGNTEAFF
.,TRBJ1-1,TRBV18,.,TGTGCCAGCTCACCGCTGGGGAGGTACACTGAAGCTTTCTTT,CASSPLGRYTEAFF
.,TRBJ1-5,TRBV16,few,TGTGCCAGCAGCCACCCTGACAGTAGCAATCAGCCCCAGCATTTT,CASSHPDSSNQPQHF
.,TRBJ2-7,TRBV2,.,TGTGCCAGCAGTGAAGGTGGGGCAGTTATCTACGAGCAGTACTTC,CASSEGGAVIYEQYF
.,TRBJ1-1,TRBV19,.,TGTGCCAGTAGTATTCGCGACCTCAACACTGAAGCTTTCTTT,CASSIRDLNTEAFF
.,TRBJ2-2,TRBV12-3/TRBV12-4,.,TGTGCCAGCAGTTTGCGGGCTCGCGGGGAGCTGTTTTTT,CASSLRARGELFF